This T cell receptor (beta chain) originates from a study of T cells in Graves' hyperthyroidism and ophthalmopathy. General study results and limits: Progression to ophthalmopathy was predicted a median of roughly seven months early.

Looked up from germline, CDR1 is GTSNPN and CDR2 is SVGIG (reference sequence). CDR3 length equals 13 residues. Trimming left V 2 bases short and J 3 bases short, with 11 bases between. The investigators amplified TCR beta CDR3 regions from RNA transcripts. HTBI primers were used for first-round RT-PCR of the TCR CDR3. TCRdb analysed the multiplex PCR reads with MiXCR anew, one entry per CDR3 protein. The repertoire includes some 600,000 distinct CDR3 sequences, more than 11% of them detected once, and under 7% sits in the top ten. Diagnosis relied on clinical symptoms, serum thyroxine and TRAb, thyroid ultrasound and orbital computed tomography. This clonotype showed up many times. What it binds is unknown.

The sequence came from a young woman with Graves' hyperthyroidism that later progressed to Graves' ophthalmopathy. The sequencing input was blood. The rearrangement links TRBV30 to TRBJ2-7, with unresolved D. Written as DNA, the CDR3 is TGTGCCTGGAGTCCCCGCCGGGTCTACGAGCAGTACTTC. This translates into CAWSPRRVYEQYF.